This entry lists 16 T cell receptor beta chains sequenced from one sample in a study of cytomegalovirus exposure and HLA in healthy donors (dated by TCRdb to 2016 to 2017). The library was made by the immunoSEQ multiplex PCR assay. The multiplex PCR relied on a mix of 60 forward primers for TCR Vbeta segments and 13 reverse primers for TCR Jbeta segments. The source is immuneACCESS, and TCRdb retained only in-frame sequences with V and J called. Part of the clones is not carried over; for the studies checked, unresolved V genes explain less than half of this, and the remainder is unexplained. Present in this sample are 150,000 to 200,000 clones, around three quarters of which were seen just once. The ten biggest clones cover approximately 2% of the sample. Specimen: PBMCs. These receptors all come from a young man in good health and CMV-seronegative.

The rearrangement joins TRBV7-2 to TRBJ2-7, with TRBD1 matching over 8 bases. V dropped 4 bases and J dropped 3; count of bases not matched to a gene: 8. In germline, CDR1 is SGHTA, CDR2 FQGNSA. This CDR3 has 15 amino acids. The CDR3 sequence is CASSSTGGLSYEQYF. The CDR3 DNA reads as TGTGCCAGCAGCTCAACAGGGGGGCTGAGCTACGAGCAGTACTTC.

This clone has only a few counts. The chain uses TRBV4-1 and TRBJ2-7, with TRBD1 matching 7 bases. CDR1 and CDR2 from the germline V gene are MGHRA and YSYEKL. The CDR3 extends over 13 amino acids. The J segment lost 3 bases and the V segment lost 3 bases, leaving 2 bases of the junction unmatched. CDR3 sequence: CASSQRDSYEQYF. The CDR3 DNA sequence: TGCGCCAGCAGCCAGAGGGACAGCTACGAGCAGTACTTC.

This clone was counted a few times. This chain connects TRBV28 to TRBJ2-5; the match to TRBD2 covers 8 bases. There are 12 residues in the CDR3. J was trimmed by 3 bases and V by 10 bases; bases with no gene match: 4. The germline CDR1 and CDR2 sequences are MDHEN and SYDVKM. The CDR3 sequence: CATGLGEETQYF. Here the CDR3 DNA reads TGTGCCACGGGACTAGGGGAAGAGACCCAGTACTTC. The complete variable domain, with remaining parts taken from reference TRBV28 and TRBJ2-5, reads DVKVTQSSRYLVKRTGEKVFLECVQDMDHENMFWYRQDPGLGLRLIYFSYDVKMKEKGDIPEGYSVSREKKERFSLILESASTNQTSMYLCATGLGEETQYFGPGTRLLVL.

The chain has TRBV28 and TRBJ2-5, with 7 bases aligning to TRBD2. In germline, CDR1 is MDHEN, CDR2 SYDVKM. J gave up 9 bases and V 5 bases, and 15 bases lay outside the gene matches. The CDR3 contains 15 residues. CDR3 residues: CASSQLSGGRAAQYF. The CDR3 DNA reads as TGTGCCAGCAGTCAACTTAGCGGAGGGAGGGCCGCCCAGTACTTC.

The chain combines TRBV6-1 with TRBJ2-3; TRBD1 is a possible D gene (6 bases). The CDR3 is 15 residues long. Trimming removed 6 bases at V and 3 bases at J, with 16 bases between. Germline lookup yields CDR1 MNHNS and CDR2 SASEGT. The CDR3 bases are TGTGCCAGCAGAATACAGGGTGCTTGGACAGATACGCAGTATTTT. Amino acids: CASRIQGAWTDTQYF.

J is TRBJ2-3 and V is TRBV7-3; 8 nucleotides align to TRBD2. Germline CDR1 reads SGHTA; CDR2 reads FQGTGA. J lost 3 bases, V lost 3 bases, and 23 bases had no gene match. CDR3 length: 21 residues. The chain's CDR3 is CASSFRCQDRERERGTDTQYF. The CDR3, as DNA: TGTGCCAGCAGCTTCAGGTGCCAGGATAGGGAGCGGGAGAGGGGAACAGATACGCAGTATTTT.

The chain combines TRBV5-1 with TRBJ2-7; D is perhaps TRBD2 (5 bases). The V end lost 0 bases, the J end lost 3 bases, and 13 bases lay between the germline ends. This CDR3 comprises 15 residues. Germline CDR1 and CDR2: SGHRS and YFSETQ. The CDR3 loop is CASSLEVALNYEQYF. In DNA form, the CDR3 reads TGCGCCAGCAGCTTGGAGGTAGCGTTAAACTACGAGCAGTACTTC.

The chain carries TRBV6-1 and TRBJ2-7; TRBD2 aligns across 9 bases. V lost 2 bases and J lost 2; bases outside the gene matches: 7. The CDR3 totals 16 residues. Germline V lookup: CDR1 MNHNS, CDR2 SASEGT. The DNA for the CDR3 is TGTGCCAGCAGTGAACCGACTAGCGGAGGAGCCTACGAGCAGTACTTC. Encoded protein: CASSEPTSGGAYEQYF.

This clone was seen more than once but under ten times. The CDR3 region is CASMIREGFTGNTIYF. The DNA for the CDR3 is TGTGCCAGCATGATAAGGGAGGGCTTTACTGGAAACACCATATATTTT. This sequence joins TRBV5-6 and TRBJ1-3; D is unresolved. V dropped 6 bases and J dropped 2 bases, with 18 bases sitting between them. The CDR3 extends over 16 amino acids. CDR1 is SGHDT, CDR2 YYEEEE, per germline. Using reference TRBV5-6 and TRBJ1-3 for the parts outside the CDR3, the full variable domain is DAGVTQSPTHLIKTRGQQVTLRCSPKSGHDTVSWYQQALGQGPQFIFQYYEEEERQRGNFPDRFSGHQFPNYSSELNVNALLLGDSALYLCASMIREGFTGNTIYFGEGSWLTVV.

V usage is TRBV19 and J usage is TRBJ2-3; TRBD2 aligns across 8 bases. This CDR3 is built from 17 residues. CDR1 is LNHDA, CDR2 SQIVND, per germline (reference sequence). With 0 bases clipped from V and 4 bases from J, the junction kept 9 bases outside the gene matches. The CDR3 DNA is TGTGCCAGTAGTATAGAACCGGAGCGGGAGCTTCCAGATACGCAGTATTTT. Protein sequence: CASSIEPERELPDTQYF.

The CDR3 region has the DNA TGCGCCAGCAGCCAAGGGGGAGGAGCGGCGTACTCCTACGAGCAGTACTTC. Protein: CASSQGGGAAYSYEQYF. V is TRBV4-1 and J is TRBJ2-7, with D maybe TRBD2 (6 bases). This CDR3 has 17 amino acids. CDR1 is MGHRA and CDR2 is YSYEKL in the germline V gene. V shed 1 base and J shed 0 bases, with 16 bases lying between them.

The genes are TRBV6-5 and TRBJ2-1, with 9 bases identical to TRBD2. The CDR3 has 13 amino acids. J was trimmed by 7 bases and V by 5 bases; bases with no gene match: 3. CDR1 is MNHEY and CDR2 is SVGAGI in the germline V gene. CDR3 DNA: TGTGCCAGCAGTACGGGACTAGCTAATGAGCAGTTCTTC. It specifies CASSTGLANEQFF.

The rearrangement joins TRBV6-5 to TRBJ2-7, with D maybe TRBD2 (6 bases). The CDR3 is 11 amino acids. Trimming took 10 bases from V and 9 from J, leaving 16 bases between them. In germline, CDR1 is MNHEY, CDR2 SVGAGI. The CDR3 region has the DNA TGTGCCACCGGGGGACGGGGACTGCAGTACTTC. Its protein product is CATGGRGLQYF.

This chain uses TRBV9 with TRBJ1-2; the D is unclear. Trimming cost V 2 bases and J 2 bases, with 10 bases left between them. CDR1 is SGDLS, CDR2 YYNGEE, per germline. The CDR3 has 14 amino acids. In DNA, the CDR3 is TGTGCCAGCAGCGTCACCACCGCGAACTATGGCTACACCTTC. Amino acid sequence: CASSVTTANYGYTF.

This CDR3 reads CASSETGDYGYTF. The DNA of the CDR3 is TGTGCCAGCAGTGAAACAGGGGACTATGGCTACACCTTC. This chain links TRBV6-1 with TRBJ1-2, with 7 bases matching TRBD1. J lost 3 bases, V lost 2 bases, and 0 bases had no gene match. This CDR3 comprises 13 residues. CDR1 and CDR2 from the germline V gene are MNHNS and SASEGT.

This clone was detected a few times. DNA of the CDR3: TGTGCCAGCAGAATACCGGGACAGGGTAACTATGGCTACACCTTC. This translates into CASRIPGQGNYGYTF. The chain uses TRBV7-9 and TRBJ1-2; 9 bases are a match to TRBD1. The CDR3 is 15 amino acids. The V gene's germline CDR1 is SEHNR and CDR2 FQNEAQ (reference sequence). V trimming: 6 bases; J trimming: 1 base; junction bases outside the gene matches: 6.